A selection of T cell receptor beta chains follows, all from one sample in a study of T cell changes during pregnancy in multiple sclerosis. The protocol was immunoSEQ multiplex PCR, while the TCRdb copy is restricted to in-frame clones and leaves out a portion. The table lists roughly 97,000 clones, about nine tenths of them singletons. Sample: peripheral blood, taken in the second trimester of pregnancy. The receptor set was obtained from a female donor in good health, enrolled as a control in a pregnancy study. Both conserved end residues are part of each CDR3. A D gene is named only where the DNA matches it firmly. The listing skips clone size in some rows; elsewhere it reads once, few, many or a size class.

v_gene,abundance,j_gene,d_gene,CDR3nt,CDR3aa
TRBV6-1,few,TRBJ1-5,.,TGTGCCAGCAGTGAAAGGACGACAGGCAATCAGCCCCAGCATTTT,CASSERTTGNQPQHF
TRBV5-1,.,TRBJ2-1,TRBD2,TGCGCCAGCAGCTTGCGACTAGCGGGGGGCCGGAATGAGCAGTTCTTC,CASSLRLAGGRNEQFF
TRBV2,.,TRBJ2-5,.,TGTGCCAGCTCCAAAAGGGGGGGGATGGAGACCCAGTACTTC,CASSKRGGMETQYF
TRBV2,.,TRBJ1-3,.,TGTGCCAGCTCCTCCCGTGGCCCGTCACCAACCTCTGGAAACACCATATATTTT,CASSSRGPSPTSGNTIYF
TRBV19,.,TRBJ2-7,TRBD1,TGTGCCAGTGGAACTGGACAGGCCACAACCTACGAGCAGTACTTC,CASGTGQATTYEQYF
TRBV6-1,.,TRBJ1-4,.,TGTGCCAGTACTAAGGGGCCTGGCGGTGAAAAACTGTTTTTT,CASTKGPGGEKLFF
TRBV6-5,.,TRBJ2-7,.,TGTGCCAGCAGTTACTTTAGCAGGGGTTTGTACTACGAGCAGTACTTC,CASSYFSRGLYYEQYF
TRBV4-2,.,TRBJ2-2,.,TGTGCCAGCAGCCAAGAGTCGGGCAGGGGTTACGGGGAGCTGTTTTTT,CASSQESGRGYGELFF
TRBV27,.,TRBJ1-6,.,TGTGCCAGCAGTCTATTCCTAGAGGGTTTACGGCTTAGGTCACCCCTCCACTTT,CASSLFLEGLRLRSPLHF
TRBV28,.,TRBJ2-2,.,TGTGCCAGCAGTTGGGGAGTACAAACCTCACCGAACACCGGGGAGCTGTTTTTT,CASSWGVQTSPNTGELFF
TRBV5-5,.,TRBJ2-5,TRBD2,TGTGCCAGCAGCTTGGCCGGGGGACTAGCGATCGTGACCCAGTACTTC,CASSLAGGLAIVTQYF
TRBV19,once,TRBJ2-3,.,TGTGCCAGTAGTACGCCCCGGGGGGATACGCAGTATTTT,CASSTPRGDTQYF
TRBV6-6,.,TRBJ2-2,.,TGTGCCAGCAGCCACACCAGGAACACCGGGGAGCTGTTTTTT,CASSHTRNTGELFF
TRBV7-2,.,TRBJ2-3,TRBD2,TGTGCCAGCACCTTTGGCGGGGGGGCTGATACGCAGTATTTT,CASTFGGGADTQYF
TRBV4-3,.,TRBJ1-1,TRBD1,TGCGCCAGCAGCCAAGACGGACAGGGGGGAGGCACTGAAGCTTTCTTT,CASSQDGQGGGTEAFF
TRBV10-3,.,TRBJ1-1,.,TGTGCCATCAGTGAGTCGGGGCAGATGAACACTGAAGCTTTCTTT,CAISESGQMNTEAFF
TRBV9,.,TRBJ1-4,.,TGTGCCAGCGCCTCGGACATGGGGGAAAAACTGTTTTTT,CASASDMGEKLFF
TRBV4-3,.,TRBJ2-7,TRBD1,TGCGCCAGCAGCCAAGGTACGGGGACAGGGGGCCCACCAGAGCAGTACTTC,CASSQGTGTGGPPEQYF
TRBV7-2,.,TRBJ2-2,TRBD1,TGTGCCAGCAGGGGAACAGGGGGGCGGGACGGGGAGCTGTTTTTT,CASRGTGGRDGELFF
TRBV19,.,TRBJ1-1,.,TGTGCCAGTAGTGTAGACAGATGGAACACTGAAGCTTTCTTT,CASSVDRWNTEAFF
TRBV19,.,TRBJ2-6,TRBD1,TGTGCCAGCCAACGGGACAGCAACGTCCTGACTTTC,CASQRDSNVLTF
TRBV4-2,once,TRBJ2-2,TRBD2,TGTGCCACCCAGGGACTAGCGGGGACCGGGGAGCTGTTTTTT,CATQGLAGTGELFF
TRBV10-3,.,TRBJ1-2,.,TGTGCCATCAGTGACTCCCCTGCGCGGCAGGGGAAAGGCTACACCTTC,CAISDSPARQGKGYTF
TRBV25-1,.,TRBJ1-2,.,TGTGCCAGCAGTGAATCCCGGACAGCCTATGGCTACACCTTC,CASSESRTAYGYTF
TRBV28,.,TRBJ2-7,TRBD1,TGTGCCAGCAGTTCCCAGTGGACAGGGGTTGACGAGCAGTACTTC,CASSSQWTGVDEQYF
TRBV5-6,.,TRBJ2-7,.,TGTGCCAGCAGTCCCTCGGGGTGGGAGCAGTACTTC,CASSPSGWEQYF
TRBV5-1,once,TRBJ1-2,.,TGCGCCAGCAGCATCAGGGATAACTATGGCTACACCTTC,CASSIRDNYGYTF
TRBV2,once,TRBJ2-7,TRBD1,TGTGCCAGCAGAGGGGACAGGGGCCCCTACGAGCAGTACTTC,CASRGDRGPYEQYF
TRBV6-1,.,TRBJ1-1,.,TGTGCCAGCAATCCCGCAGGGTTCGCGGCTTTCTTT,CASNPAGFAAFF
TRBV5-1,.,TRBJ2-5,TRBD1,TGCGCCAGCAGCTGGGGGGACAGGGGTTCGGGGGAGACCCAGTACTTC,CASSWGDRGSGETQYF
TRBV19,once,TRBJ1-2,TRBD1,TGTGCCAGTAGTGCCCCGACAGGGGGCGTCTATGGCTACACCTTC,CASSAPTGGVYGYTF
TRBV18,.,TRBJ2-7,.,TGTGCCAGCTCACCCTCCAACCAGGCCTACGAGCAGTACTTC,CASSPSNQAYEQYF
TRBV5-4,.,TRBJ1-2,TRBD1,TGTGCCAGCAGCGTTGGACAGGGGTTTTATGGCTACACCTTC,CASSVGQGFYGYTF
TRBV2,.,TRBJ2-2,TRBD2,TGTGCCAGCGGGACTAGCGCGAACACCGGGGAGCTGTTTTTT,CASGTSANTGELFF
TRBV6-1,.,TRBJ2-3,.,TGTGCCAGCCGGGTTGCTCCAAAGGAGTCGGATACGCAGTATTTT,CASRVAPKESDTQYF
TRBV7-9,once,TRBJ1-4,.,TGTGCCAGCAGCGCTACTATTGATGAAAAACTGTTTTTT,CASSATIDEKLFF
TRBV30,.,TRBJ2-3,.,TGTGCCTGGAGTAACGGGCCGTCGAGGGCAGATACGCAGTATTTT,CAWSNGPSRADTQYF
TRBV6-5,.,TRBJ2-5,TRBD1,TGTGCCAGCAGTTACTCAGGGACAGGCGACGCGTGGGCCCAGTACTTC,CASSYSGTGDAWAQYF
TRBV29-1,.,TRBJ1-2,.,TGCAGCGTTGAAGCACGAGCAGGCCTCGGTGGCTACACCTTC,CSVEARAGLGGYTF
TRBV29-1,.,TRBJ2-2,.,TGCAGCGCCATCTCCCACAGTGCCGGGGAGCTGTTTTTT,CSAISHSAGELFF
TRBV5-1,.,TRBJ2-1,TRBD2,TGCGCCAGCAGCCAGACTCACGGCGGGGGGGACAATGAGCAGTTCTTC,CASSQTHGGGDNEQFF
TRBV2,.,TRBJ2-1,.,TGTGCCAGCAGTGAAGAACGGACAGTCTACAATGAGCAGTTCTTC,CASSEERTVYNEQFF